The rows below give T cell receptor beta chains drawn from one sample of a study of blood T cells in healthy people across ages. TCRdb reprocessed the 5' RACE reads with MiXCR, giving one entry per CDR3 protein. The sample has some 690,000 distinct CDR3 sequences, approximately 21% seen once. The source material was blood. The receptors come from a man aged 65 to 79 in good health. Both conserved end residues are part of each CDR3. The D gene is left open where the match is weak. The size field is filled for only some rows; it gives once, few, many or a size class.

-,TRBJ1-2,-,TRBV12-3/TRBV12-4,TGTGCCAGCAGCCCACGGGCCCTCTATGGCTACACCTTC,CASSPRALYGYTF
-,TRBJ2-3,-,TRBV7-2,TGTGCCAGCTCCCCCCCCTCCCCTTATGACACAGATACGCAGTATTTT,CASSPPSPYDTDTQYF
TRBD1,TRBJ1-4,few,TRBV5-1,TGCGCCAGCAGCTTGGATCAGGGGGCGAAAGAAAAACTGTTTTTT,CASSLDQGAKEKLFF
TRBD2,TRBJ2-3,many,TRBV10-3,TGTGCCATCAGTGCGGGAGGTAGCACAGATACGCAGTATTTT,CAISAGGSTDTQYF
TRBD1,TRBJ1-1,-,TRBV6-5,TGTGCCAGCAGTCCCGGGACAGCCCTGAACACTGAAGCTTTCTTT,CASSPGTALNTEAFF
TRBD2,TRBJ2-3,-,TRBV5-1,TGCGCCAGCAGCTTGGCCGAGGGACTAAGCACAGATACGCAGTATTTT,CASSLAEGLSTDTQYF
-,TRBJ1-2,-,TRBV19,TGTGCCAGTAGTATAAACGGGGATCCACTCTATGGCTACACCTTC,CASSINGDPLYGYTF
-,TRBJ2-1,few,TRBV29-1,TGCAGCGTTGAAGCTTTTGATAACTACAATGAGCAGTTCTTC,CSVEAFDNYNEQFF
-,TRBJ1-2,-,TRBV29-1,TGCAGCGTTGACTCGGCAATCAGCTACACCTTC,CSVDSAISYTF
-,TRBJ2-3,few,TRBV2,TGTGCCAGCAGTTATATCCGATCGACAGGTAATAACGCAGATACGCAGTATTTT,CASSYIRSTGNNADTQYF
TRBD2,TRBJ2-1,many,TRBV19,TGTGCCAGTAGGGGGCCCTATACCGGGAGGCACAATGAGCAGTTCTTC,CASRGPYTGRHNEQFF
-,TRBJ2-7,-,TRBV14,TGTGCCAGCAGCCAAGATCCCCGAACAGCTCGGCAGTACTTC,CASSQDPRTARQYF
-,TRBJ2-3,few,TRBV20-1,TGCAGTGCTAGAGCTGGGGCTGGGGGGTCGGATACGCAGTATTTT,CSARAGAGGSDTQYF
-,TRBJ2-6,many,TRBV12-3/TRBV12-4,TGTGCCAGCAGTTTAAAAGGGTACGGGGCCAACGTCCTGACTTTC,CASSLKGYGANVLTF
TRBD2,TRBJ2-1,-,TRBV5-5,TGTGCCAGCAGCTTGGCGGAAGGAGCTAGCGGGGCTTTTAATGAGCAGTTCTTC,CASSLAEGASGAFNEQFF
-,TRBJ2-5,-,TRBV20-1,TGCAGTGTGGACCAACAAGAGACCCAGTACTTC,CSVDQQETQYF
TRBD2,TRBJ2-1,once,TRBV6-2/TRBV6-3,TGTGCCAGCAGTTCCCAAGGACTAGCGGGGGGCAATGAGCAGTTCTTC,CASSSQGLAGGNEQFF
TRBD2,TRBJ2-1,-,TRBV27,TGTGCCAGCAAGGTTTTAGCGGGGGGGCGATACAATGAGCAGTTCTTC,CASKVLAGGRYNEQFF
TRBD2,TRBJ2-5,-,TRBV20-1,TGCAGCGGGGGGGTGGAGACCCAGTACTTC,CSGGVETQYF
-,TRBJ2-1,-,TRBV6-5,TGTGCCAGCAGTTACAATTGGAAGGGAGACAATGAGCAGTTCTTC,CASSYNWKGDNEQFF
-,TRBJ1-1,-,TRBV6-6,TGTGCCAGCTGTTCCCTGGGGAACACTGAAGCTTTCTTT,CASCSLGNTEAFF
-,TRBJ2-3,-,TRBV3-1,TGTGCCAGCAGCCAGGGGGACACAAGCACAGATACGCAGTATTTT,CASSQGDTSTDTQYF
-,TRBJ1-6,-,TRBV20-1,TGCAGTGCTAGAGAGGCGGGGTCCAGTGGTTCACCCCTCCACTTT,CSAREAGSSGSPLHF
TRBD2,TRBJ2-3,-,TRBV7-6,TGTGCCAGCAGCCCCCGGGGGGCAGATACGCAGTATTTT,CASSPRGADTQYF
-,TRBJ1-1,-,TRBV20-1,TGCAGTGCTAGAGTCCCCTCAGCAAACACTGAAGCTTTCTTT,CSARVPSANTEAFF
TRBD2,TRBJ2-5,few,TRBV20-1,TGCAGTGCTAGAGCGGGAGGGGAGGGGATCCAAGAGACCCAGTACTTC,CSARAGGEGIQETQYF
-,TRBJ1-5,-,TRBV6-2/TRBV6-3,TGTGCCAGCAGTGAAACAGGGATTCAGCCCCAGCATTTT,CASSETGIQPQHF
-,TRBJ2-1,few,TRBV3-1,TGTGCCAGCAGCCAAGCGGTAGCCACTAGTCATGAGCAGTTCTTC,CASSQAVATSHEQFF
-,TRBJ1-2,-,TRBV7-9,TGTGCCAGCAGCTTAGTTATTGCGAATGGCTACACCTTC,CASSLVIANGYTF
-,TRBJ2-5,few,TRBV10-3,TGTGCCATCAGTCAGGGGAAGGTTGAGACCCAGTACTTC,CAISQGKVETQYF
TRBD2,TRBJ2-1,-,TRBV7-3,TGTGCCAGCAGCTTAACGGGGCTAGCGGGTATCTACAATGAGCAGTTCTTC,CASSLTGLAGIYNEQFF
-,TRBJ2-5,-,TRBV20-1,TGCAGTGCTCCCTTGGGTGAAGAGACCCAGTACTTC,CSAPLGEETQYF
-,TRBJ2-2,-,TRBV20-1,TGCAGTGCTAGGGGAGCAGGTTATAGGGAGCTGTTTTTT,CSARGAGYRELFF
TRBD2,TRBJ2-3,-,TRBV12-3/TRBV12-4,TGTGCCAGCAGCCCTAGCGGAATTAACACAGATACGCAGTATTTT,CASSPSGINTDTQYF
-,TRBJ1-4,few,TRBV15,TGTGCCACCAGCAGAGTTTCGACAGAAGCTAATGAAAAACTGTTTTTT,CATSRVSTEANEKLFF
TRBD1,TRBJ2-7,few,TRBV14,TGTGCCAGCAGCCTATTTAGGACAGGGCCAAAGTTCTACGAGCAGTACTTC,CASSLFRTGPKFYEQYF
-,TRBJ2-7,-,TRBV12-3/TRBV12-4,TGTGCCAGCAGTTTAGGTGCCAGCTCCTACGAGCAGTACTTC,CASSLGASSYEQYF
TRBD2,TRBJ2-1,few,TRBV3-1,TGTGCCAGCAGCCCTTGGAGCGGGGGAGGTGAGCAGTTCTTC,CASSPWSGGGEQFF
TRBD1,TRBJ2-2,few,TRBV29-1,TGCAGCGTTGCAAGTCTGACGGACAGGGCTTCGAACACCGGGGAGCTGTTTTTT,CSVASLTDRASNTGELFF
-,TRBJ2-5,-,TRBV10-3,TGTGCCATCGGGGGCGGACAAGAGACCCAGTACTTC,CAIGGGQETQYF
-,TRBJ2-1,few,TRBV2,TGTGCCAGCACCCCAGAGATCGGTGAGCAGTTCTTC,CASTPEIGEQFF
-,TRBJ1-4,few,TRBV10-3,TGTGCCATCAGTGAGGGGAATGAAAAACTGTTTTTT,CAISEGNEKLFF
-,TRBJ1-5,-,TRBV6-6,TGTGCCAGCAGTTACGGAGGGACGGTCTTCAATCAGCCCCAGCATTTT,CASSYGGTVFNQPQHF